These T cell receptor beta chains were read from a single sample in a study of T cell responses to AZD1222 COVID-19 vaccine. Profiling relied on immunoSEQ multiplex PCR, and the TCRdb table lists in-frame clones only, not all of them. The sample shows some 97,000 clones, roughly 89% of them seen only once. The source was peripheral blood, collected on day 0 of AZD1222 vaccination. The receptors were sampled from an adult in good health. Both conserved end residues are part of each CDR3. Fields, in order: J gene, D gene, clone size, V gene, CDR3 protein, CDR3 DNA. The D gene is left open where the match is weak. Not all rows give a size; the values are once, few, many and, for expanded clones, a class.

J: TRBJ2-3; D: NA; size: NA; V: TRBV6-5; CDR3: CASSYDGTSTDTQYF; DNA: TGTGCCAGCAGTTACGATGGGACTAGCACAGATACGCAGTATTTT
J: TRBJ1-6; D: NA; size: NA; V: TRBV19; CDR3: CASTTDSTYSPLHF; DNA: TGTGCCAGTACCACCGACAGCACCTATTCACCCCTCCACTTT
J: TRBJ2-1; D: TRBD1; size: NA; V: TRBV5-1; CDR3: CASSADRHEQFF; DNA: TGCGCCAGCAGCGCGGACAGGCATGAGCAGTTCTTC
J: TRBJ2-4; D: TRBD1; size: NA; V: TRBV3-1/TRBV3-2; CDR3: CASSEGTGGNIQYF; DNA: TGTGCCAGCAGCGAAGGGACAGGGGGCAACATTCAGTACTTC
J: TRBJ1-1; D: TRBD1; size: NA; V: TRBV5-5; CDR3: CASSLAEEGARTGTEAFF; DNA: TGTGCCAGCAGCTTGGCCGAAGAGGGGGCCCGTACGGGCACTGAAGCTTTCTTT
J: TRBJ2-2; D: NA; size: NA; V: TRBV10-3; CDR3: CAISSGSSTGELFF; DNA: TGTGCCATCAGCTCCGGGTCCTCGACCGGGGAGCTGTTTTTT
J: TRBJ2-5; D: NA; size: NA; V: TRBV5-1; CDR3: CASSLANPISQETQYF; DNA: TGCGCCAGCAGCTTGGCAAACCCCATAAGTCAAGAGACCCAGTACTTC
J: TRBJ1-5; D: NA; size: NA; V: TRBV6-1; CDR3: CASSEHGQPQHF; DNA: TGTGCCAGCAGTGAACACGGTCAGCCCCAGCATTTT
J: TRBJ1-2; D: NA; size: once; V: TRBV5-1; CDR3: CASSPGGANNYGYTF; DNA: TGCGCCAGCAGTCCCGGAGGGGCCAATAACTATGGCTACACCTTC
J: TRBJ2-7; D: NA; size: NA; V: TRBV12-3/TRBV12-4; CDR3: CASSLSLKNEQYF; DNA: TGTGCCAGCAGTTTATCCCTTAAAAACGAGCAGTACTTC
J: TRBJ1-2; D: NA; size: few; V: TRBV4-1; CDR3: CASSLPSGLRNYGYTF; DNA: TGCGCCAGCAGCCTTCCCTCCGGACTGCGCAACTATGGCTACACCTTC
J: TRBJ2-3; D: TRBD2; size: NA; V: TRBV3-1/TRBV3-2; CDR3: CASSQDPASGGADTQYF; DNA: TGTGCCAGCAGCCAAGATCCGGCTAGCGGGGGGGCAGATACGCAGTATTTT
J: TRBJ2-2; D: TRBD2; size: NA; V: TRBV7-9; CDR3: CASSPGLAGTGELFF; DNA: TGTGCCAGCAGCCCCGGACTAGCGGGGACCGGGGAGCTGTTTTTT
J: TRBJ1-3; D: NA; size: once; V: TRBV19; CDR3: CASSIYWAGGNTIYF; DNA: TGTGCCAGTAGTATTTACTGGGCCGGCGGAAACACCATATATTTT
J: TRBJ2-3; D: TRBD2; size: NA; V: TRBV3-1/TRBV3-2; CDR3: CASSQERLAGTDTQYF; DNA: TGTGCCAGCAGCCAAGAACGACTAGCGGGCACAGATACGCAGTATTTT
J: TRBJ2-7; D: NA; size: NA; V: TRBV7-9; CDR3: CASRGGLYEQYF; DNA: TGTGCCTCGCGAGGGGGACTCTACGAGCAGTACTTC
J: TRBJ2-7; D: NA; size: NA; V: TRBV5-1; CDR3: CASSLGKAYEQYF; DNA: TGCGCCAGCAGCTTGGGGAAGGCCTACGAGCAGTACTTC
J: TRBJ2-5; D: NA; size: NA; V: TRBV7-8; CDR3: CASSLQLETQYF; DNA: TGTGCCAGCAGCTTACAGTTAGAGACCCAGTACTTC
J: TRBJ2-5; D: TRBD2; size: NA; V: TRBV6-5; CDR3: CASSYDLLAETQYF; DNA: TGTGCCAGCAGTTACGATTTACTAGCGGAGACCCAGTACTTC
J: TRBJ1-6; D: NA; size: NA; V: TRBV2; CDR3: CASIRSGDYNSPLHF; DNA: TGTGCCAGCATTAGGTCAGGCGATTATAATTCACCCCTCCACTTT
J: TRBJ1-2; D: NA; size: NA; V: TRBV18; CDR3: CASSASYGYTF; DNA: TGTGCCAGCTCAGCAAGCTATGGCTACACCTTC
J: TRBJ1-5; D: NA; size: NA; V: TRBV19; CDR3: CASSSTGPVPVRHF; DNA: TGTGCCAGTAGTAGCACGGGACCGGTACCGGTTCGGCATTTT
J: TRBJ1-1; D: TRBD1; size: NA; V: TRBV18; CDR3: CASSPRQGTNTEAFF; DNA: TGTGCCAGCTCACCCCGACAGGGGACGAACACTGAAGCTTTCTTT
J: TRBJ2-5; D: TRBD1; size: NA; V: TRBV6-5; CDR3: CASRTLQGVQETQYF; DNA: TGTGCCAGCAGAACACTCCAGGGGGTACAAGAGACCCAGTACTTC
J: TRBJ1-1; D: NA; size: NA; V: TRBV11-2; CDR3: CASSLLRGTEAFF; DNA: TGTGCCAGCAGCTTACTTCGAGGCACTGAAGCTTTCTTT
J: TRBJ2-1; D: NA; size: NA; V: TRBV6-4; CDR3: CASSEGREGNEQFF; DNA: TGTGCCAGCAGTGAGGGCAGGGAAGGCAATGAGCAGTTCTTC
J: TRBJ1-1; D: NA; size: few; V: TRBV3-1/TRBV3-2; CDR3: CASSQDKHTEAFF; DNA: TGTGCCAGCAGCCAAGATAAGCACACTGAAGCTTTCTTT
J: TRBJ2-5; D: TRBD2; size: NA; V: TRBV18; CDR3: CASSPRGGPETQYF; DNA: TGTGCCAGCTCACCGCGGGGGGGCCCCGAGACCCAGTACTTC
J: TRBJ1-2; D: TRBD1; size: NA; V: TRBV6-2/TRBV6-3; CDR3: CASSYSSTGGEFNYGYTF; DNA: TGTGCCAGCAGTTACTCTTCGACAGGGGGCGAGTTTAACTATGGCTACACCTTC
J: TRBJ2-7; D: NA; size: NA; V: TRBV27; CDR3: CASSLYGIGYEQYF; DNA: TGTGCCAGCAGTTTATACGGGATTGGCTACGAGCAGTACTTC
J: TRBJ2-5; D: TRBD2; size: NA; V: TRBV7-9; CDR3: CAGSSGGADGTQYF; DNA: TGTGCCGGCTCTAGCGGGGGGGCAGATGGGACCCAGTACTTC
J: TRBJ1-1; D: NA; size: NA; V: TRBV18; CDR3: CASSSRTENTEAFF; DNA: TGTGCCAGCTCATCTAGGACGGAGAACACTGAAGCTTTCTTT
J: TRBJ2-2; D: NA; size: NA; V: TRBV30; CDR3: CAWSRAENTGELFF; DNA: TGTGCCTGGAGTCGGGCGGAAAACACCGGGGAGCTGTTTTTT
J: TRBJ2-7; D: TRBD2; size: NA; V: TRBV5-1; CDR3: CASRPPSGSSYEQYF; DNA: TGCGCCAGCAGACCTCCTAGCGGAAGCTCCTACGAGCAGTACTTC
J: TRBJ2-7; D: TRBD2; size: once; V: TRBV9; CDR3: CASRPAGDSEQYF; DNA: TGTGCCAGCAGGCCAGCGGGAGACTCCGAGCAGTACTTC
J: TRBJ1-1; D: NA; size: NA; V: TRBV10-3; CDR3: CAITESRGNTEAFF; DNA: TGTGCCATCACCGAGTCCAGGGGAAACACTGAAGCTTTCTTT
J: TRBJ2-7; D: TRBD2; size: NA; V: TRBV2; CDR3: CASSETIEAGGPYEQYF; DNA: TGTGCCAGCAGTGAAACGATTGAAGCGGGAGGGCCTTACGAGCAGTACTTC
J: TRBJ1-5; D: NA; size: NA; V: TRBV6-5; CDR3: CASSRQRTSNQPQHF; DNA: TGTGCCAGCAGCCGCCAACGGACCAGCAATCAGCCCCAGCATTTT
J: TRBJ2-3; D: NA; size: NA; V: TRBV5-6; CDR3: CASSFIAEMSDTQYF; DNA: TGTGCCAGCAGCTTTATAGCGGAGATGAGCGATACGCAGTATTTT
J: TRBJ2-5; D: NA; size: once; V: TRBV28; CDR3: CAVRAAGETQYF; DNA: TGTGCCGTCCGCGCGGCCGGGGAGACCCAGTACTTC
J: TRBJ2-7; D: TRBD1; size: NA; V: TRBV11-2; CDR3: CASSLVDRGYEQYF; DNA: TGTGCCAGCAGCTTAGTCGACAGGGGCTACGAGCAGTACTTC
J: TRBJ1-2; D: NA; size: NA; V: TRBV29-1; CDR3: CSVERNLDRLHYGYTF; DNA: TGCAGCGTTGAACGCAACCTAGACAGACTCCACTATGGCTACACCTTC
J: TRBJ1-2; D: NA; size: once; V: TRBV10-1; CDR3: CASSESMLYGYTF; DNA: TGCGCCAGCAGTGAGTCTATGCTCTATGGCTACACCTTC
J: TRBJ2-2; D: TRBD1; size: NA; V: TRBV6-6; CDR3: CASSQGQGAVGELFF; DNA: TGTGCCAGCAGTCAGGGACAGGGGGCGGTCGGGGAGCTGTTTTTT
J: TRBJ1-6; D: TRBD1; size: NA; V: TRBV29-1; CDR3: CSVRDRGRNSPLHF; DNA: TGCAGCGTGAGGGACAGGGGGCGGAATTCACCCCTCCACTTT
J: TRBJ1-4; D: TRBD1; size: NA; V: TRBV9; CDR3: CASSASGTAEKLFF; DNA: TGTGCCAGCAGCGCTTCCGGGACAGCTGAAAAACTGTTTTTT
J: TRBJ2-1; D: NA; size: NA; V: TRBV27; CDR3: CASGAQGRANEQFF; DNA: TGTGCCAGTGGGGCTCAGGGGCGGGCCAATGAGCAGTTCTTC
J: TRBJ1-2; D: TRBD1; size: NA; V: TRBV19; CDR3: CASSRDRARANYGYTF; DNA: TGTGCCAGTAGTAGGGACAGGGCTCGGGCTAACTATGGCTACACCTTC
J: TRBJ1-2; D: NA; size: NA; V: TRBV28; CDR3: CASSLGEARYGYTF; DNA: TGTGCCAGCAGTTTAGGGGAGGCCAGGTATGGCTACACCTTC
J: TRBJ1-6; D: TRBD1; size: NA; V: TRBV6-5; CDR3: CAIAGQGNSPLHF; DNA: TGTGCCATCGCGGGACAGGGGAATTCACCCCTCCACTTT
J: TRBJ2-6; D: NA; size: NA; V: TRBV5-4; CDR3: CASSLTSLYFSGANVLTF; DNA: TGTGCCAGCAGCTTGACCTCCCTTTACTTCTCTGGGGCCAACGTCCTGACTTTC
J: TRBJ2-1; D: TRBD2; size: NA; V: TRBV10-1; CDR3: CASSDPSGNEQFF; DNA: TGCGCCAGCAGCGATCCTAGCGGGAATGAGCAGTTCTTC
J: TRBJ1-1; D: TRBD1; size: NA; V: TRBV5-1; CDR3: CASSRDSSGTEAFF; DNA: TGCGCCAGCAGCAGGGACAGTTCCGGCACTGAAGCTTTCTTT
J: TRBJ2-2; D: NA; size: NA; V: TRBV7-2; CDR3: CASSLGFITGELFF; DNA: TGTGCCAGCAGCCTCGGGTTTATCACCGGGGAGCTGTTTTTT
J: TRBJ1-3; D: NA; size: NA; V: TRBV5-1; CDR3: CASRDPPGNTIYF; DNA: TGCGCCAGCAGGGACCCGCCTGGAAACACCATATATTTT